The 9 T cell receptor beta chains given below trace back to one sample, sequenced in a study of human T cells and chemical hapten exposure. TCRdb itself ran the RACE reads through MiXCR, one entry per CDR3 protein. The sample yields 35,000 to 45,000 distinct CDR3 sequences, around 12% seen once. As to time point: pre-sensitization, week 0. The sample's treatment: therapeutic diphenylcyclopropenone sensitization with weekly scalp DPC. This specimen was whole blood, taken in connection with sensitization to the hapten diphenylcyclopropenone (DPC). Receptors originate from a woman between 25 and 40 years old with alopecia areata. Some clones in this sample may be carry-over from other donors' samples.

V gene TRBV5-4 combines with J gene TRBJ2-1; no clear D. Germline V gene data show CDR1 as SGHNT and CDR2 as YYREEE (reference sequence). This CDR3 spans 12 amino acids. V dropped 2 bases and J dropped 7 bases, with 7 bases sitting between them. The CDR3 loop is CASSLGSNEQFF. CDR3 DNA: TGTGCCAGCAGCTTAGGGTCAAATGAGCAGTTCTTC.

This clonotype was recorded many times. At one end the junction does not follow the germline gene, possibly because of a read error. The CDR3 reads CASSLGDSDTDTQYF. DNA of the CDR3: TGTGCTAGCAGCTTAGGGGACAGCGACACAGATACGCAGTATTTT. The chain links TRBV7-7 to TRBJ2-3, with 7 bases that match TRBD1. Germline lookup yields CDR1 SSHAT and CDR2 FNYEAQ (reference sequence). The CDR3 runs to 15 residues.

This clonotype was seen many times. The V and J genes are TRBV7-3 and TRBJ2-3; the D gene is possibly TRBD2 (5 bases). Deletions cut 5 bases from V and 3 bases from J, with 15 bases between. The germline gives CDR1 SGHTA, CDR2 FQGTGA. CDR3 length: 15 amino acids. The CDR3 DNA reads as TGTGCCAGCAGCCCCGGAGGTCTGCAGACAGATACGCAGTATTTT. As protein: CASSPGGLQTDTQYF.

The chain combines TRBV7-3 with TRBJ2-5; no definite D call. Trimming pared 2 bases from V and 3 bases from J, leaving 4 bases between. There are 12 residues in the CDR3. Germline V gene lookup returns CDR1 SGHTA and CDR2 FQGTGA. The CDR3 here is CASSLGEETQYF. CDR3 bases: TGTGCCAGCAGCTTAGGTGAAGAGACCCAGTACTTC.

In this sample, this clonotype turned up a few times. The J gene is TRBJ1-6, the V gene TRBV7-8; D not certain. Per germline, CDR1 SGHVS and CDR2 FQNEAQ. The CDR3 spans 12 residues. The ends were cut back, 1 base at V and 9 bases at J, with 4 bases in the middle. In DNA, the CDR3 is TGTGCCAGCAGCTTAGACTCTTCACCCCTCCACTTT. Translating gives CASSLDSSPLHF.

This clonotype was seen at least ten times. This chain joins TRBV7-8 and TRBJ2-1; D may be TRBD2 (5 bases). The germline V gene has CDR1 SGHVS and CDR2 FQNEAQ. The CDR3 sequence is 16 residues long. Trimming took off 3 bases at V and 5 bases at J, with 17 bases between the two ends. CDR3 protein: CASSFRRRGKDNEQFF. The CDR3 region has the DNA TGTGCCAGCAGCTTCCGGCGGAGAGGGAAGGACAATGAGCAGTTCTTC.

The table lists this clonotype with many counts. V usage is TRBV4-2 and J usage is TRBJ2-1; D gene unclear. The V end was cut by 0 bases, the J end by 0 bases, with 15 bases between. The CDR3 runs to 18 residues. The germline gives CDR1 LGHNA, CDR2 YNFKEQ. The CDR3 DNA reads TGTGCCAGCAGCCAAGATGATTCGTACCCCAGCTCCTACAATGAGCAGTTCTTC. Translated, it gives CASSQDDSYPSSYNEQFF.

Ten or more counts support this clonotype. The chain carries TRBV28 and TRBJ1-4; no clear D. CDR3 size: 12 residues. Between the trimmed V and J ends, which lost 1 base and 12 bases, there was a span of 9 bases. Per germline, CDR1 MDHEN and CDR2 SYDVKM. CDR3: CASSLSQVELFF. The CDR3 nucleotides are TGTGCCAGCAGTTTATCCCAGGTCGAACTGTTTTTT.

This clonotype was seen a few times. The gene calls are TRBV11-2 and TRBJ1-3; 12 nucleotides line up with TRBD1. Trimming cost V 4 bases and J 0 bases; bases outside gene matches: 10. Germline CDR1 reads SGHAT; CDR2 reads FQNNGV. The CDR3 covers 19 residues. CDR3 in amino acids: CASSSQPGQGAYSGNTIYF. The CDR3 bases are TGTGCCAGCAGCTCCCAACCGGGACAGGGGGCATACTCTGGAAACACCATATATTTT. Combining the CDR3 with reference TRBV11-2 and TRBJ1-3 gives the whole variable domain EAGVAQSPRYKIIEKRQSVAFWCNPISGHATLYWYQQILGQGPKLLIQFQNNGVVDDSQLPKDRFSAERLKGVDSTLKIQPAKLEDSAVYLCASSSQPGQGAYSGNTIYFGEGSWLTVV.